This T cell receptor (beta chain) was sequenced in a study of blood T cell repertoires in COVID-19 (dated by TCRdb to 2018 to 2020). Background for the entire study: Samples covering the acute and convalescent phases of COVID-19 were provided by collaborators in the United States, Italy and Spain. The prospective study material was composed of cDNA or gDNA derived from T cells, B-cell-depleted T cells, or PBMCs. Subjects who had been exposed to COVID-19, were actively infected with it, or had recovered from it provided the deeply sampled blood TCRbeta repertoires that made up the dataset. The repertoires were made available in a free public database intended to serve as a resource for research on the immune response to SARS-CoV-2. Samples were obtained from the ongoing ImmuneRACE study (first 160 participants) and from 1,000 to 1,500 subjects provided by 6 global collaborators. Nearly every sample came with metadata listing a de-identified subject ID, COVID-19 status, age in years and sex. Where HLA class I and class II types were available, the types were taken from metadata supplied by the sample provider, not from assay-based typing.

In this sample, this clone turned up a few times. No cognate antigen has been identified for it. No base quality information exists; no much larger clone differs at one position. TCRbeta CDR3 regions were amplified from genomic DNA using the immunoSEQ Assay, a bias-controlled multiplex PCR. The original methods were these. Within the assay, amplification of reference gene primers was used to estimate how many nucleated cells each sample contained. Sequence reads were collapsed and filtered to measure the absolute abundance of every unique TCRbeta CDR3 rearrangement. For each sample, productive Simpson clonality was calculated as the square root of Simpson's diversity index across productive rearrangements. TCRdb limited this immuneACCESS table to in-frame rearrangements with V and J called. A share of clones is missing; checked studies link under half to unresolved V genes, and the rest is unexplained. That table furnishes V, J and clone size, whereas the DNA furnished D and trimming. Counted in this sample were over 350,000 clones; roughly 85% of them appeared once. 1.4% of the sample lies in the top ten.

Study-wide findings and limitations: How much clinical and demographic metadata was included differed by source and by participant, and the metadata was provided uncurated.

The collaborating institutions used their own protocols to collect whole blood in K2EDTA tubes. For TCRbeta analysis, collaborators shipped samples as frozen whole blood, isolated PBMCs, or DNA extracted from either of those sample types. Its CDR3 holds 11 amino acids, cysteine through phenylalanine. The retained sequence is limited to the CDR3, 33 bases, with the frame set at the first base. The germline V gene encodes CDR1 MDHEN and CDR2 SYDVKM. V loses 5 bases, J loses 11 bases, and the germline ends lie 12 bases apart. Here the chain combines TRBV28 and TRBJ1-1; the D region possibly corresponds to TRBD1 (5 bases align). The source material was peripheral blood. This clonotype originated in a woman between 25 and 40 years old with active or convalescent COVID-19. The nucleotide sequence is given as TGTGCCAGCAGTCTTACACGGGGGGCTTTCTTT. This sequence encodes CASSLTRGAFF.